The rows below give T cell receptor beta chains drawn from one sample of a study of T cell responses to AZD1222 COVID-19 vaccine. Measured with immunoSEQ multiplex PCR; TCRdb has only the in-frame clones, and not every one. The sample carries over 60,000 clones, around 89% recorded once. The sequences come from peripheral blood, collected 28 days after the second dose of the MenACWY control vaccine. The receptors were gathered from an adult who received the MenACWY meningococcal vaccine as a control. Each CDR3 is given with its conserved first and last residue. The D gene is left open where the match is weak. The size of a clone is reported for some rows only, either as once, few or many, or as a class for expanded clones.

D	V	size	J	DNA	CDR3
TRBD1	TRBV6-5	NA	TRBJ2-2	TGTGCCAGCAGTTACGGGACAGGGGTAGGGGAGCTGTTTTTT	CASSYGTGVGELFF
NA	TRBV5-1	NA	TRBJ1-1	TGCGCCAGCCACCTCGGACGGCCTGGGGCTGAAGCTTTCTTT	CASHLGRPGAEAFF
NA	TRBV4-2	NA	TRBJ2-1	TGTGCCAGCAGCCAAGAGGGATCCGGGGGACTTTACAATGAGCAGTTCTTC	CASSQEGSGGLYNEQFF
NA	TRBV2	NA	TRBJ2-5	TGTGCCAGCAGCCCGGCACAAGAGACCCAGTACTTC	CASSPAQETQYF
NA	TRBV5-4	few	TRBJ2-3	TGTGCCAGCAGCTTGACCCCAGATACGCAGTATTTT	CASSLTPDTQYF
TRBD2	TRBV7-9	once	TRBJ2-7	TGTGCCAGCAGGTCAGCGGGATCCCAGAACGAGCAGTACTTC	CASRSAGSQNEQYF
NA	TRBV9	once	TRBJ1-1	TGTGCCAGCAGCGTAGAAGGCGGGGGGAACACTGAAGCTTTCTTT	CASSVEGGGNTEAFF
TRBD2	TRBV6-2/TRBV6-3	NA	TRBJ2-1	TGTGCCAGCAGTTTTCTAAGCGGGGGGTACAATGAGCAGTTCTTC	CASSFLSGGYNEQFF
TRBD2	TRBV7-2	NA	TRBJ2-3	TGTGCCAGCAGCCGCGGGGTAGCGGGAGATACGCAGTATTTT	CASSRGVAGDTQYF
NA	TRBV7-9	NA	TRBJ1-5	TGTGCCAGCAGCTTAGCAGGGTCCGCGAATCAGCCCCAGCATTTT	CASSLAGSANQPQHF
TRBD2	TRBV9	NA	TRBJ2-1	TGTGCCAGCAGCGCGACTAGCGGCCCCTACAATGAGCAGTTCTTC	CASSATSGPYNEQFF
NA	TRBV9	NA	TRBJ1-4	TGTGCCAGCAGCGTAGGGCAAACAACTAATGAAAAACTGTTTTTT	CASSVGQTTNEKLFF
NA	TRBV7-2	NA	TRBJ1-5	TGTGCCAGCAGCCCCTGGACAGCTCAGCCCCAGCATTTT	CASSPWTAQPQHF
NA	TRBV4-3	NA	TRBJ1-4	TGCGCCAGCAGCCAAGAAGGGGCTTCTAATGAAAAACTGTTTTTT	CASSQEGASNEKLFF
NA	TRBV28	NA	TRBJ1-1	TGTGCCAGCATTTTACCGGGAGGCGCGAACACTGAAGCTTTCTTT	CASILPGGANTEAFF
NA	TRBV28	NA	TRBJ2-5	TGTGCCAGCAGTTCATCTACCCTAGGGGGTTCCAACGTAGAGGGAACCCAGTACTTC	CASSSSTLGGSNVEGTQYF
NA	TRBV29-1	NA	TRBJ1-6	TGCAGCGCCGCAACCACTCGGGATTCACCCCTCCACTTT	CSAATTRDSPLHF
NA	TRBV5-1	NA	TRBJ1-1	TGCGCCAGCAGCCCCCGGGGCCCCGAGAACACTGAAGCTTTCTTT	CASSPRGPENTEAFF
NA	TRBV15	NA	TRBJ2-1	TGTGCCACCAGCGTCCGACCCACCGGCTCCTACAATGAGCAGTTCTTC	CATSVRPTGSYNEQFF
TRBD1	TRBV6-5	NA	TRBJ1-2	TGTGCCAGCAGACGACAGGGGGCGTTCTATGGCTACACCTTC	CASRRQGAFYGYTF
NA	TRBV6-5	NA	TRBJ1-2	TGTGCCAGCAGCGGACAGTCGGTGCTTGGCTACACCTTC	CASSGQSVLGYTF
NA	TRBV21-1	NA	TRBJ1-5	TGTGCCAGCAGAATCGTTCGCAATCAGCCCCAGCATTTT	CASRIVRNQPQHF
TRBD1	TRBV29-1	NA	TRBJ1-1	TGCAGCGGCCTCAGGGGGCAGGACACTGAAGCTTTCTTT	CSGLRGQDTEAFF
NA	TRBV5-5	NA	TRBJ1-6	TGTGCCAGCAGCACACGGCCAGAGGGCGTATCACCCCTCCACTTT	CASSTRPEGVSPLHF
TRBD1	TRBV10-1	once	TRBJ2-3	TGCGCCAGCCGAAGGGGGCGGATACAAGATACGCAGTATTTT	CASRRGRIQDTQYF
NA	TRBV19	NA	TRBJ1-5	TGTGCCAGTAGGACGGGACGGTATAGCAATCAGCCCCAGCATTTT	CASRTGRYSNQPQHF
TRBD1	TRBV29-1	NA	TRBJ2-7	TGCAGCGTTGAAACAGGGGGCTACGAGCAGTACTTC	CSVETGGYEQYF
NA	TRBV6-2/TRBV6-3	NA	TRBJ1-4	TGTGCCAGCACCCCCCGGCCCAAAAGGGCCACTAATGAAAAACTGTTTTTT	CASTPRPKRATNEKLFF
NA	TRBV5-4	NA	TRBJ1-6	TGTGCCAGCGCCCTGTGGGAGGGGAATTCACCCCTCCACTTT	CASALWEGNSPLHF
NA	TRBV28	NA	TRBJ1-1	TGTGCCAGCGGCTACGGGGGCGCCTTGACTGAAGCTTTCTTT	CASGYGGALTEAFF
NA	TRBV6-5	NA	TRBJ2-7	TGTGCCAGCAGCCCCGGGACTCCTTCCTTGGCTGGGCAGTACTTC	CASSPGTPSLAGQYF
TRBD2	TRBV28	NA	TRBJ2-7	TGTGCCACCCGTCCGGGGGGGGCGGCCTACGAGCAGTACTTC	CATRPGGAAYEQYF
NA	TRBV19	NA	TRBJ1-5	TGTGCCAGTAGTACAGGACGGCGGTCGGGGCCCCAGCATTTT	CASSTGRRSGPQHF
NA	TRBV4-3	NA	TRBJ2-7	TGCGCCAGCAGCCAGAACCGGCGGGGAACGGAGCAGTACTTC	CASSQNRRGTEQYF
NA	TRBV2	NA	TRBJ2-5	TGTGCCAGCAGTGAACAGGGAGTCCCACAAGAGACCCAGTACTTC	CASSEQGVPQETQYF
TRBD1	TRBV6-5	NA	TRBJ2-3	TGTGCCAGCAGAGAGACAGGGGACGGCACAGATACGCAGTATTTT	CASRETGDGTDTQYF
NA	TRBV6-5	NA	TRBJ2-1	TGTGCCAGCAGTTACTGGGGCCCCAGGGACGATGAGCAGTTCTTC	CASSYWGPRDDEQFF
TRBD2	TRBV11-3	NA	TRBJ2-1	TGTGCCAGCAGCCCTCACAGCGGGATGGACAATGAGCAGTTCTTC	CASSPHSGMDNEQFF
NA	TRBV11-2	NA	TRBJ1-5	TGTGCCAGCAGCGTGCACAGGGACCATAATCAGCCCCAGCATTTT	CASSVHRDHNQPQHF
NA	TRBV19	NA	TRBJ2-2	TGTGCCAGTAGTATCGAATTCTTGACCGGGGAGCTGTTTTTT	CASSIEFLTGELFF
NA	TRBV6-2/TRBV6-3	NA	TRBJ2-7	TGTGCCAGCAGTTACTCGACCCTGTACGAGCAGTACTTC	CASSYSTLYEQYF
NA	TRBV9	NA	TRBJ1-6	TGTGCCAGCAGCGCGGGGGGGGCTGGAAATTCACCCCTCCACTTT	CASSAGGAGNSPLHF
NA	TRBV7-8	NA	TRBJ1-3	TGTGCCAGCAGTCAAACAGGGTTTAGGGGAAACACCATATATTTT	CASSQTGFRGNTIYF
NA	TRBV6-2/TRBV6-3	once	TRBJ1-1	TGTGCCAGCAGTTACTCGACTCCAGCGAACACTGAAGCTTTCTTT	CASSYSTPANTEAFF
NA	TRBV28	NA	TRBJ1-5	TGTGCCAGCAGATCTAGTAATCAGCCCCAGCATTTT	CASRSSNQPQHF
TRBD2	TRBV10-1	NA	TRBJ2-1	TGCGCCAGCAGTCCTTCGTGGACTAGCGGTGATGAGCAGTTCTTC	CASSPSWTSGDEQFF
NA	TRBV27	NA	TRBJ1-2	TGTGCCAGCAGTTTAACCGGGGAATACCTCTATGGCTACACCTTC	CASSLTGEYLYGYTF
NA	TRBV5-1	NA	TRBJ2-6	TGCGCCAGCAGCCCGGGACTTGAGACCTCTGGGGCCAACGTCCTGACTTTC	CASSPGLETSGANVLTF
NA	TRBV5-1	NA	TRBJ1-6	TGCGCCAGCAGCTTGTCTGGGGGGATGAATTCACCCCTCCACTTT	CASSLSGGMNSPLHF
TRBD1	TRBV19	NA	TRBJ2-7	TGTGCCAGTAGTATCCAGGGGACAGGGAACTACGAGCAGTACTTC	CASSIQGTGNYEQYF